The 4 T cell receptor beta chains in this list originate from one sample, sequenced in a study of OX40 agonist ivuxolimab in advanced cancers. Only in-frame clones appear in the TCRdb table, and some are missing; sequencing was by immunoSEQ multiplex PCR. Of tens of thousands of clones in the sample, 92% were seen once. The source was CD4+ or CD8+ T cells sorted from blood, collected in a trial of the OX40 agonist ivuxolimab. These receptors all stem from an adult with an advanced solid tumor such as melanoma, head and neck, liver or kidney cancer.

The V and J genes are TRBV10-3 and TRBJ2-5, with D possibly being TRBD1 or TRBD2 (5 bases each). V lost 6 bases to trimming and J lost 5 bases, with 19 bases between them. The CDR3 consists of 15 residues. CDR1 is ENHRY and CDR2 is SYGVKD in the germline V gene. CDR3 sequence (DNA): TGTGCCATCAGCGTACAATCTCAGGGCGGGGAGACCCAGTACTTC. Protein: CAISVQSQGGETQYF.

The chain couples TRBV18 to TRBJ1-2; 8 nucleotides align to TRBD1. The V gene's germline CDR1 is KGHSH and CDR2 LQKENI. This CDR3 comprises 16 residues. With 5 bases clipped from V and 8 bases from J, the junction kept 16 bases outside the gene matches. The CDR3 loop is CASSERTGLEGGGYTF. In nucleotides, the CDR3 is TGTGCCAGCTCAGAAAGGACAGGGTTGGAAGGCGGAGGCTACACCTTC.

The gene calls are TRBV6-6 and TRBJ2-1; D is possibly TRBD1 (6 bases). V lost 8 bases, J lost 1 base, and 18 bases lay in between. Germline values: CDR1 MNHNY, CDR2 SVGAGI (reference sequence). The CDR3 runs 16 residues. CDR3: CASGWGLLGSYNEQFF. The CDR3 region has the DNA TGTGCCAGCGGCTGGGGGCTCCTGGGGTCCTACAATGAGCAGTTCTTC.

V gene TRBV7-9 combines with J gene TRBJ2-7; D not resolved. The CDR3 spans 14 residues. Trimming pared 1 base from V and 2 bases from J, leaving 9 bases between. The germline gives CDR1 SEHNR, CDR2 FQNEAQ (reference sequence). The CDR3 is CASSLGTLTYEQYF. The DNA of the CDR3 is TGTGCCAGCAGCTTAGGGACGTTGACCTACGAGCAGTACTTC.